This entry concerns a single TCR beta chain. The target antigen is unknown. 5'RACE template switching generated TCR cDNA, adding a universal primer site and UMIs. TCRdb processed the 5' RACE reads anew with MiXCR; each CDR3 protein has one entry. The sample carries hundreds of thousands of distinct CDR3 sequences, 18% recorded once. These data belong to a study of T cells after yellow fever vaccination. Study details: The SMART-Seq v4 Ultra Low Input method served to prepare the low-cell-number fractions. Study-wide findings and caveats: Post-booster reappearance was seen for most primary-vaccination clones (about 95% CD4, around 91% CD8). Across the CD4 and CD8 compartments, a small share of clonotypes was present in both.

This CDR3 has 12 amino acids. Germline values: CDR1 DFQATT, CDR2 SNEGSKA (reference sequence). Trimming shortened V by 5 bases and J by 4 bases, and 9 bases separated the two germline ends. The chain couples TRBV20-1 to TRBJ1-5; no definite D call. Sequencing used PBMCs, obtained before the yellow fever booster vaccination. This TCR came from a man aged 18 to 30 who received the YFV17D yellow fever vaccine. CDR3 sequence: CSASDGNQPQHF. DNA for the CDR3: TGCAGTGCTTCCGACGGGAATCAGCCCCAGCATTTT.